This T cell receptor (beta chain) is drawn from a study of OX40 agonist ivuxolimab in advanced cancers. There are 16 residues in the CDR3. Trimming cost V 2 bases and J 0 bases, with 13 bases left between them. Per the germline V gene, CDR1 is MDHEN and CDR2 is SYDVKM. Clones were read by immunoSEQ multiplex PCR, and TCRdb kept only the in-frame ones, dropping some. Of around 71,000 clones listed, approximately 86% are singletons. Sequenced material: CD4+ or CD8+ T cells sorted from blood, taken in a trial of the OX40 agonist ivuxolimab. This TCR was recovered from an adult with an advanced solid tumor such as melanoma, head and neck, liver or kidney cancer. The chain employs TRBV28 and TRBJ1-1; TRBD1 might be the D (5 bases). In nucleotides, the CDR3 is TGTGCCAGCAGTTTAGGGGCAGGTCCCATGAACACTGAAGCTTTCTTT. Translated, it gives CASSLGAGPMNTEAFF.